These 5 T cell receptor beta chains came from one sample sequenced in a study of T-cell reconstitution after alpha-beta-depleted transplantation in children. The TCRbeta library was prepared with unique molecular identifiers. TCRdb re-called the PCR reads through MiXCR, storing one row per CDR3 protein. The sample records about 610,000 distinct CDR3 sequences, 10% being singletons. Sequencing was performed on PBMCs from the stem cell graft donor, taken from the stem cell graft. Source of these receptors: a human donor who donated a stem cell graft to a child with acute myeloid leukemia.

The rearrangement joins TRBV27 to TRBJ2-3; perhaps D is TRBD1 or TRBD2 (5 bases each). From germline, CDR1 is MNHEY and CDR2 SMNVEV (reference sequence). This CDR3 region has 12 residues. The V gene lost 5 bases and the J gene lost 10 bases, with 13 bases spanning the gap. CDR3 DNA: TGTGCCAGCAGTCCGGGGACCGGGGCGCAGTATTTT. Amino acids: CASSPGTGAQYF.

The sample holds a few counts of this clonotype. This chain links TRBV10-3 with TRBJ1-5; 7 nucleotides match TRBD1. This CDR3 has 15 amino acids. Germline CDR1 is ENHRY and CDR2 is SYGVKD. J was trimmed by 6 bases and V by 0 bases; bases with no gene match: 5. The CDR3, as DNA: TGTGCCATCAGTGAGTCCAGGACAGGTAGTCAGCCCCAGCATTTT. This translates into CAISESRTGSQPQHF.

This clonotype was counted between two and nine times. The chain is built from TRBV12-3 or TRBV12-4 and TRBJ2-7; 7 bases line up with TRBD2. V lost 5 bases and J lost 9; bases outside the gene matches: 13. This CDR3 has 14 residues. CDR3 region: CASSTNPGGGVQYF. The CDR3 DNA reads TGTGCCAGCAGTACCAACCCGGGAGGAGGGGTGCAGTACTTC.

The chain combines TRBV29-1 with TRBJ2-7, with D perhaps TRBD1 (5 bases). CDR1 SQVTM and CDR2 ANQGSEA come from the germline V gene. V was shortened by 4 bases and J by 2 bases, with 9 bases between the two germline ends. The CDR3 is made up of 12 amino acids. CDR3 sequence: CSVGGATYEQYF. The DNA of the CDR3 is TGCAGCGTTGGGGGCGCCACCTACGAGCAGTACTTC.

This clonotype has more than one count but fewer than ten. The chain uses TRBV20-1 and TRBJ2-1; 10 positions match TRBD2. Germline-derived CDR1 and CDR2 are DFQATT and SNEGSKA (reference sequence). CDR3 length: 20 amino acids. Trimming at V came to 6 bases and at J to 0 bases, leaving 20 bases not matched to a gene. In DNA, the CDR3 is TGCAGTGCCGTCGAGTCCCATACTAGCGGGGAACCCAGCTCCTACAATGAGCAGTTCTTC. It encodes CSAVESHTSGEPSSYNEQFF.